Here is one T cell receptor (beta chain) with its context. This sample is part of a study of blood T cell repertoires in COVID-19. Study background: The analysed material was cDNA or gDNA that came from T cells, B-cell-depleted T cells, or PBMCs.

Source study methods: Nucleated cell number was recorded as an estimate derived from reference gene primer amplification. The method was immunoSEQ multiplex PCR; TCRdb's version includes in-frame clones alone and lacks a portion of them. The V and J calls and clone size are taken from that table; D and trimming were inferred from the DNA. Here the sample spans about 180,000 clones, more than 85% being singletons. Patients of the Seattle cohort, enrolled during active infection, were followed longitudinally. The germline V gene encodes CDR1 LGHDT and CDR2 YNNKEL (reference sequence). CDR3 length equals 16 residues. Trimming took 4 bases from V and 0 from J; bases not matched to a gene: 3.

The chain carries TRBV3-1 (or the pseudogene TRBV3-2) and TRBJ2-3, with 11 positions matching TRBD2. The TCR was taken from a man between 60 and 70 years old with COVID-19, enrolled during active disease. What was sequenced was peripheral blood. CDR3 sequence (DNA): TGTGCCAGCAGCCCTACTAGCGGGGGAAGCACAGATACGCAGTATTTT. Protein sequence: CASSPTSGGSTDTQYF.